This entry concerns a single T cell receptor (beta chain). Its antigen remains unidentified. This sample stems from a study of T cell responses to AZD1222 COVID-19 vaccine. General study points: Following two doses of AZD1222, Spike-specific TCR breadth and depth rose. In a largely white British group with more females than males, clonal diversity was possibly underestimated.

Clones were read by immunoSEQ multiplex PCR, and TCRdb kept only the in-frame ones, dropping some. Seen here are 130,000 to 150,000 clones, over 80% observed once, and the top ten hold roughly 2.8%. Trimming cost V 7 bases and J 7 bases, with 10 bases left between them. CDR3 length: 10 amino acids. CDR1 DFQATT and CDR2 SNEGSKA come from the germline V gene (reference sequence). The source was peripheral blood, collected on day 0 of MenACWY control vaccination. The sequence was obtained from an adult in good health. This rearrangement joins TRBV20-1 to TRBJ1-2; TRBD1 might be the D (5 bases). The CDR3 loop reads CSVAGGGYTF. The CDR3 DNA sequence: TGCAGTGTTGCGGGGGGTGGCTACACCTTC.